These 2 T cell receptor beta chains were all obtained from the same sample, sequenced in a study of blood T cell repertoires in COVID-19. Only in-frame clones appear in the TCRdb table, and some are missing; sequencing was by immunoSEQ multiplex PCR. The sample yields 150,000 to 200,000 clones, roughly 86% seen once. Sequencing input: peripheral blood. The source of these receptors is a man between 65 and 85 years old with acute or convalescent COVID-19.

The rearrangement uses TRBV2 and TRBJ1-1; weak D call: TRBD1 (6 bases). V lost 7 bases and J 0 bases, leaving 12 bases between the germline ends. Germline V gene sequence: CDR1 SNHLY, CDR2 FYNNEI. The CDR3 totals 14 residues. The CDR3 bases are TGTGCCAGCAAGGACAGCCCCATGAACACTGAAGCTTTCTTT. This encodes CASKDSPMNTEAFF.

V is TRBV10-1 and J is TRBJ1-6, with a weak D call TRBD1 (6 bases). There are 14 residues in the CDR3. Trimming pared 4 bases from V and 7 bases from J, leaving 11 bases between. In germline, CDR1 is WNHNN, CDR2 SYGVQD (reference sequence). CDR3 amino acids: CASSGGHENSPLHF. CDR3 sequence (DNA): TGCGCCAGCAGTGGGGGACATGAAAATTCACCCCTCCACTTT.